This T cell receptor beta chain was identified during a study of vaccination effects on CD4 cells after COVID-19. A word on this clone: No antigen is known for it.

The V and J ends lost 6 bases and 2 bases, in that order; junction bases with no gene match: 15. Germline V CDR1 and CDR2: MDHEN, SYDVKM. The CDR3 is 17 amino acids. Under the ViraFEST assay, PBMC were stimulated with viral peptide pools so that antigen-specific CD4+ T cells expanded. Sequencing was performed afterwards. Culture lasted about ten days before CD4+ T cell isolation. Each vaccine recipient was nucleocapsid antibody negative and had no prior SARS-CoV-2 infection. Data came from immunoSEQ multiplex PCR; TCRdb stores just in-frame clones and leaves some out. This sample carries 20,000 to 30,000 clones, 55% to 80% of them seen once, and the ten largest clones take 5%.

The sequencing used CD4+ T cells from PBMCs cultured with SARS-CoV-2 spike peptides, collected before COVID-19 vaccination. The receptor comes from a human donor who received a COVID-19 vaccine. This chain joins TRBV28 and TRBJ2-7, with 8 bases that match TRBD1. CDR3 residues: CASRITLQTGATYEQYF. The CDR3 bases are TGTGCCAGCAGGATCACCCTCCAGACAGGGGCCACCTACGAGCAGTACTTC.